This T cell receptor (beta chain) was observed in a study of T cell responses to AZD1222 COVID-19 vaccine (dated by TCRdb to the early 2020s). Regarding the research as a whole: AZD1222 recipients whose second dose came at about 4 weeks and those whose second dose came at about 12 weeks were combined into one group, since spike-specific TCR depth and breadth did not differ between the two schedules. A total of 230 to 250 trial participants underwent TCR sequencing, of whom nearly 210 had received two doses of AZD1222 and 26 had received two doses of the MenACWY control vaccine. Trial participants were enrolled by age into 18-55, 56-69 and 70-plus year subgroups, with approximately 150, 30 and 60 TCR-sequenced participants respectively.

A word on this clone: Its recognized antigen is unknown. Per-nucleotide qualities are absent, and no much larger clonotype sits a single base away.

The germline V gene specifies MNHNS as CDR1 and SASEGT as CDR2. Trimming removed 2 bases from V and 7 bases from J, leaving 12 bases between the germline ends. From its cysteine to its phenylalanine, the CDR3 spans 15 amino acids. Only the CDR3 DNA is retained, 45 bases long and in frame from the first base. The CDR3 regions of human TCRbeta chains were analyzed by immunosequencing. As for the authors' bioinformatics: Repertoire TCRs were matched against a reference library of SARS-CoV-2-specific TCRs generated with the MIRA antigen-specificity platform. Breadth meant the fraction of unique TCRs that were SARS-CoV-2-associated, whereas depth meant the fraction of total T cells that were SARS-CoV-2-associated. Each spike-specific TCR was assigned to its reactive spike region and to a CD4 or CD8 class using the MIRA data. Log10-transformed breadth and depth values were compared by one-way ANOVA with Sidak's multiple comparisons tests. Drawn from immuneACCESS, this table holds only the in-frame rearrangements with V and J called that TCRdb kept. Clones are partly lost; checked studies trace under half to an unresolved V gene and leave the rest unexplained. V, J and clone size derive from that table, while D and trimming were established from the DNA sequence. A total of 90,000 to 150,000 clones appear in this sample, 75% to 90% of them only once. The top ten clonotypes cover less than 10% of the sample.

The sample's time point label is to be understood as: baseline before first vaccination. Vaccinee samples came from UK trials COV001 and COV002, including a single-blind randomized controlled phase 2/3 trial of AZD1222 (ChAdOx1 nCoV-19) in healthy adults. Trial participant PBMC samples were collected at day 0 and day 28 after the second dose for TCRbeta chain sequencing. Broad study findings and their caveats: Most participants were white British and females outnumbered males, and the authors suggested that clonal diversity may have been underestimated. Conclusions about previously exposed vaccinees were limited because only a handful of AZD1222 recipients were SARS-CoV-2 seropositive at baseline. Vaccine-associated CD4 TCRs spanned the whole spike protein, with dominant responses in regions 160-218 and 743-854. Because no day 14 peak-response samples were available, repertoires were characterized only after the peak T cell response. After two AZD1222 doses, both the breadth and the depth of spike-specific TCRs were significantly higher than at day 0 and than in MenACWY recipients. The 56-69-year group was small, and its depth increase did not reach significance, likely because of low power. Reportedly, close to half of the unique spike-specific TCRs recognized epitopes lying outside the regions that are mutated in the B.1.351 and B.1.1.7 variants.

Rearrangement joined TRBV6-1 to TRBJ1-6; TRBD1 is perhaps the D gene, given 6 matching bases. The sequence was obtained from an adult in good health. The material was peripheral blood, obtained on day 0 of AZD1222 vaccination. DNA sequence: TGTGCCAGCAGTGAAAGGTGGGGGGCGAATTCACCCCTCCACTTT. The translation is CASSERWGANSPLHF.